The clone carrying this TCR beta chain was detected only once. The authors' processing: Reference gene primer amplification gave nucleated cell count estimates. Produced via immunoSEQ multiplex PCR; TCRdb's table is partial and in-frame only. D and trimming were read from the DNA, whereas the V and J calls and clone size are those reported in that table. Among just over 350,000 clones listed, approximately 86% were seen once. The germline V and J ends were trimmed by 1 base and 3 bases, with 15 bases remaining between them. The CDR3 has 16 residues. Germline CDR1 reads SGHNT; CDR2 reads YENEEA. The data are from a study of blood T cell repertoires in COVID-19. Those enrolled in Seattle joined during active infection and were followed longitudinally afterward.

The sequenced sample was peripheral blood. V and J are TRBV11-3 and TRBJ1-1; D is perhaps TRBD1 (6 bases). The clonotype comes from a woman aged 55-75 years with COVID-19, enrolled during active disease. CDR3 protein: CASSLGDTVSDTEAFF. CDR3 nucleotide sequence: TGTGCCAGCAGCTTAGGGGACACGGTGTCGGACACTGAAGCTTTCTTT.